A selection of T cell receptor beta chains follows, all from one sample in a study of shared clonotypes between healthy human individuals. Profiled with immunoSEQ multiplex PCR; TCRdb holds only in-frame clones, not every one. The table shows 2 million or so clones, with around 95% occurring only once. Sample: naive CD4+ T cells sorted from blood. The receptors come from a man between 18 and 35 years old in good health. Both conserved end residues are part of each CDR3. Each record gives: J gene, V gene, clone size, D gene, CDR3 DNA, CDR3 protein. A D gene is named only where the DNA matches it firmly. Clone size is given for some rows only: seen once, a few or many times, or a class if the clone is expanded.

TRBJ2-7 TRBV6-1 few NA TGTGCCAGCAGTGAAATCCACGAGCAGTACTTC CASSEIHEQYF
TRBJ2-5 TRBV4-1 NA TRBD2 TGCGCCAGCAGCCACCCGTTTCGGACTAGCGAAGAGACCCAGTACTTC CASSHPFRTSEETQYF
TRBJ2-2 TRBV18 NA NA TGTGCCAGCTCACCCCTCGACTTGGCGGGGAGCGGGGAGCTGTTTTTT CASSPLDLAGSGELFF
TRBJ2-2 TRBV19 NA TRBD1 TGTGCCAGTAGGCCGGGACAGGCGAACACCGGGGAGCTGTTTTTT CASRPGQANTGELFF
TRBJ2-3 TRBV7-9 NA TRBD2 TGTGCCAGCAGCCGGGGTAGCGGGGCGACAGATACGCAGTATTTT CASSRGSGATDTQYF
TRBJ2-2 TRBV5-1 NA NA TGCGCCAGCAGCTTGAAACAGGGAAGGACCGGGGAGCTGTTTTTT CASSLKQGRTGELFF
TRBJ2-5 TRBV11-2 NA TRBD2 TGTGCCAGCAGCTTAGTTGGCGGGAGGTCAGAAGAGACCCAGTACTTC CASSLVGGRSEETQYF
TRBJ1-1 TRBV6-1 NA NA TGTGCCAGCAGTGAAGGTGGGATGAACACTGAAGCTTTCTTT CASSEGGMNTEAFF
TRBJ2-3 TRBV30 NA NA TGTGCCTGGGATCCTAGCACAGATACGCAGTATTTT CAWDPSTDTQYF
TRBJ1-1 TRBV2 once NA TGTGCCAGCAGGCCCAAAGTGAACACTGAAGCTTTCTTT CASRPKVNTEAFF
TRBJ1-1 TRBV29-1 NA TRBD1 TGCAGCGTTGAAGATCCAGCGACAGGGCTTGAAGCTTTCTTT CSVEDPATGLEAFF
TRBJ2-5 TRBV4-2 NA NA TGTGCCAGCAGCCAAGAGGTTCAAGAGACCCAGTACTTC CASSQEVQETQYF
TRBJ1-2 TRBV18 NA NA TGTGCCAGCTCACCAAAAGGAGAAAATTATGGCTACACCTTC CASSPKGENYGYTF
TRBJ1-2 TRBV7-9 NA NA TGTGCCAGCAGCTCACAGACTGCTAACTATGGCTACACCTTC CASSSQTANYGYTF
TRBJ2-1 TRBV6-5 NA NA TGTGCCAGCACCTACCTGCATGAGCAGTTCTTC CASTYLHEQFF
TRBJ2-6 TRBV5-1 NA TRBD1 TGCGCCAGCAGCTTGACGACAGGGCCAGGGGCCAACGTCCTGACTTTC CASSLTTGPGANVLTF
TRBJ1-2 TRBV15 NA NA TGTGCCACCAGCAGAGATACGGGGGGACTTTATGGCTACACCTTC CATSRDTGGLYGYTF
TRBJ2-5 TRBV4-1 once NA TGCGCCAGCAGCCAAGTACTGCTGGTAGAGACCCAGTACTTC CASSQVLLVETQYF
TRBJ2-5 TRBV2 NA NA TGTGCCAGCAAATTAGCCTTCGCCGAGACCCAGTACTTC CASKLAFAETQYF
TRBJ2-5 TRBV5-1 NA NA TGCGCCAGCAGCTTGACTCTACTTGAGACCCAGTACTTC CASSLTLLETQYF
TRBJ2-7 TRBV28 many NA TGTGCCACCGGCGCAGGGTACTCCTACGAGCAGTACTTC CATGAGYSYEQYF
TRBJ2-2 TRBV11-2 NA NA TGTGCCAGCAGCCGGGCTGGGGGACGAAACACCGGGGAGCTGTTTTTT CASSRAGGRNTGELFF
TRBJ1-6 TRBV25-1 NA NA TGTGCCAGCAGGACGACGCGGGATTCACCCCTCCACTTT CASRTTRDSPLHF
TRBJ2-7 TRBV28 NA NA TGTGCCAGCAGTTTCCCAGGGGAAAACTCCTACGAGCAGTACTTC CASSFPGENSYEQYF
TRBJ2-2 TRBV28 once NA TGTGCCAGCAGTTTAGAGGGAAAGAACACCGGGGAGCTGTTTTTT CASSLEGKNTGELFF
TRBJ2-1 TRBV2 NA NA TGTGCCAGCAGGGCAACTTCCTACCGAGTCGACAATGAGCAGTTCTTC CASRATSYRVDNEQFF
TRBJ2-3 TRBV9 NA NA TGTGCCAGACCCCCCGGCGGGGCTAGCACAGATACGCAGTATTTT CARPPGGASTDTQYF